This T cell receptor (beta chain) is from a study of CD4 T cells in relation to SARS-CoV-2 and coronaviruses. The study's findings and limits: Crossreactivity was assessed only for spike protein, not other viral proteins.

Repertoires were generated with immunoSEQ multiplex PCR, while TCRdb's copy carries only in-frame clones and drops some. The data hold 25,000 to 35,000 clones, with about two thirds observed a single time. Note on this clone: The antigen is not known.

Unexposed donor CD4+ T cells date from about 2011-2018, before the COVID-19 pandemic. The cells were cultured for around ten days before CD4+ T cells were isolated. As cell numbers allowed, unexposed-donor CD4+ T cells faced SARS-CoV-2 S/N and four cold-coronavirus spikes. Each well had roughly 2.2 million PBMCs in around 5% human AB serum with IL-2. The sample taken for sequencing was CD4+ T cells from PBMCs, cultured in vitro. This clonotype was sampled from a human donor in good health.

The CDR3 DNA sequence: TGTGCCAGCAGCTTAGCGGCAAGGAGGTCCGGAGAGACCCAGTACTTC. It codes for CASSLAARRSGETQYF. The rearrangement joins TRBV7-9 to TRBJ2-5, with a possible D match to TRBD2 (5 bases). Germline V gene data show CDR1 as SEHNR and CDR2 as FQNEAQ (reference sequence). The ends were cut back, 0 bases at V and 4 bases at J, with 15 bases in the middle. The CDR3 has 16 residues.